A selection of T cell receptor beta chains follows, all from one sample in a study of blood T cell repertoires in COVID-19. Clones were sequenced by immunoSEQ multiplex PCR, and TCRdb holds only the in-frame ones, with some missing. This sample has 150,000 or so clones, with about 70% found just once. Material: peripheral blood. These receptors all stem from a woman between 65 and 79 years old with acute or convalescent COVID-19. Both conserved end residues are part of each CDR3. D genes are given only for firm matches. Clone size is given for some rows only: seen once, a few or many times, or a class if the clone is expanded.

V	size	J	D	DNA	CDR3
TRBV28	-	TRBJ1-1	-	TGTGCCAGCAGCCCCCCAGTAGGGGGTTTATTTAACACTGAAGCTTTCTTT	CASSPPVGGLFNTEAFF
TRBV5-1	-	TRBJ2-3	TRBD2	TGCGCCAGCGGACGAGCGGGGGGGACAGATACGCAGTATTTT	CASGRAGGTDTQYF
TRBV2	-	TRBJ1-1	-	TGTGCCAGCAGTTTTTACAGGGAAGGAGCTTTCTTT	CASSFYREGAFF
TRBV7-2	-	TRBJ2-2	-	TGTGCCAGCAGCTTAGACCCGTACTCGGAGCTGTTTTTT	CASSLDPYSELFF
TRBV2	-	TRBJ2-7	TRBD1	TGTGCCAGCAAGGCGACAGGGGGAAGTAGGGCCTACGAGCAGTACTTC	CASKATGGSRAYEQYF
TRBV6-5	-	TRBJ1-1	-	TGTGCCAGCAGTTCAGGGTTCGCTGAAGCTTTCTTT	CASSSGFAEAFF
TRBV7-9	-	TRBJ2-1	TRBD2	TGTGCCAGCACCCCGGGAGGGGCGGGAAATGAGCAGTTCTTC	CASTPGGAGNEQFF
TRBV28	-	TRBJ1-1	-	TGTGCCAGCAGTTTGAGAGAAGCTTTCTTT	CASSLREAFF
TRBV3-1/TRBV3-2	-	TRBJ2-4	-	TGTGCCAGCAGCCAAGTGGGGCTTCAGTACTTC	CASSQVGLQYF
TRBV4-2	-	TRBJ2-3	TRBD2	TGTGCCAGCAGCCAAGAAGCGGGAGGGATCGGCACAGATACGCAGTATTTT	CASSQEAGGIGTDTQYF
TRBV3-1/TRBV3-2	few	TRBJ1-2	-	TGTGCCAGCAGCCAAGTTGACAGGACCACCTTC	CASSQVDRTTF